The T cell receptor (beta chain) under discussion was sequenced for a study of blood T cells in healthy people across ages. Points from the study as a whole: PBMCs were not sorted, which prevented a conclusive comparison of naive versus antigen-experienced cells.

Only a few counts were recorded for this clonotype. Its antigen is currently unknown. The use of a sample-barcoded 5' primer and a J-beta primer mix characterized a second PCR of about 7 to 12 cycles. Using its own MiXCR run on the 5' RACE reads, TCRdb lists one record per CDR3 protein. The profile shows around 870,000 distinct CDR3 sequences, 25% to 30% of them singletons. The CDR3 is 13 residues long. Germline V gene lookup returns CDR1 SNHLY and CDR2 FYNNEI. Deletions cut 7 bases from V and 9 bases from J, with 17 bases between. The specimen sequenced was blood. The chain is built from TRBV2 and TRBJ2-3, with a possible D match to TRBD2 (6 bases). The sequence was collected from a woman aged 80 or over in good health. The CDR3: CASTGDGKTTQYF. CDR3 sequence (DNA): TGTGCCAGCACGGGGGACGGGAAAACCACGCAGTATTTT.